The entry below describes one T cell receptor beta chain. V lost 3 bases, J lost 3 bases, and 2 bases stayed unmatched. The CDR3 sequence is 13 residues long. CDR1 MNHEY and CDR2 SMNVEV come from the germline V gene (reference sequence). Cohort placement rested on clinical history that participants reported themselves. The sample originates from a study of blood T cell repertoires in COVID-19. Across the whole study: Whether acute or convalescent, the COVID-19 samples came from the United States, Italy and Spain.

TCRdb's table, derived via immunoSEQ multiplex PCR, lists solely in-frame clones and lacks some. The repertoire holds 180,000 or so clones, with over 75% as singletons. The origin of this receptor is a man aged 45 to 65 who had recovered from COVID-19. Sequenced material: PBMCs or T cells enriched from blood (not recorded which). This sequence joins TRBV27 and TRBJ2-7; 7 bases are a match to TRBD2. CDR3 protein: CASSFLADYEQYF. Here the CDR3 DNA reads TGTGCCAGCAGTTTTCTAGCGGACTACGAGCAGTACTTC.